A single sample gave rise to the 5 T cell receptor beta chains below, sequenced in a study of tumor-infiltrating lymphocytes in oesophageal squamous cell carcinoma. TCRdb re-called the PCR reads through MiXCR, storing one row per CDR3 protein. The sample has more than 15,000 distinct CDR3 sequences, about 39% seen once. Sequenced sample: normal esophageal tissue next to the tumor. Receptors were obtained from a female donor with esophageal squamous cell carcinoma.

This clonotype was found many times. This chain uses TRBV10-1 with TRBJ1-1, with D maybe TRBD1 (6 bases). Germline CDR1 WNHNN, CDR2 SYGVQD (reference sequence). The CDR3 extends over 15 amino acids. V dropped 6 bases and J dropped 1 base, with 15 bases sitting between them. CDR3: CASSLGGPGNTEAFF. Written as DNA, the CDR3 is TGCGCCAGCAGCCTTGGGGGGCCGGGGAACACTGAAGCTTTCTTT.

A remark on this clonotype: Given a much more abundant clone one base away, this may be a read error. The chain employs TRBV10-2 and TRBJ2-3; possibly TRBD2 for D (6 bases). CDR3 length: 13 amino acids. From germline, CDR1 is WSHSY and CDR2 SAAADI. The V gene lost 6 bases and the J gene lost 4 bases, with 11 bases spanning the gap. The CDR3 protein is CASRTSSSDTQYF. The CDR3 nucleotides read TGCGCCAGCAGGACTAGTAGCTCAGATACGCAGTATTTT.

The chain is built from TRBV7-8 and TRBJ2-5; D unresolved. Trimming took off 3 bases at V and 4 bases at J, with 9 bases between the two ends. The CDR3 has 13 amino acids. Germline V gene sequence: CDR1 SGHVS, CDR2 FQNEAQ. CDR3 amino acids: CASSFFVRETQYF. CDR3 sequence (DNA): TGTGCCAGCAGCTTTTTCGTTAGAGAGACCCAGTACTTC.

The rearrangement uses TRBV7-2 and TRBJ1-2; D not resolved. The germline V gene has CDR1 SGHTA and CDR2 FQGNSA. The ends were cut back, 5 bases at V and 6 bases at J, with 13 bases in the middle. This CDR3 contains 13 residues. DNA for the CDR3: TGTGCCAGCAGCGCTAGCACAACGGATGGCTACACCTTC. This gives the protein CASSASTTDGYTF.

This clonotype showed up many times. V is TRBV7-9 and J is TRBJ1-4; the D gene is possibly TRBD1 (6 bases). V was pared by 5 bases and J by 5 bases, with 9 bases between. CDR1 is SEHNR and CDR2 is FQNEAQ in the germline V gene (reference sequence). The CDR3 has 13 amino acids. As DNA, the CDR3 is TGTGCCAGCAGCGCTCAGGGGAATGAAAAACTGTTTTTT. Translated: CASSAQGNEKLFF.